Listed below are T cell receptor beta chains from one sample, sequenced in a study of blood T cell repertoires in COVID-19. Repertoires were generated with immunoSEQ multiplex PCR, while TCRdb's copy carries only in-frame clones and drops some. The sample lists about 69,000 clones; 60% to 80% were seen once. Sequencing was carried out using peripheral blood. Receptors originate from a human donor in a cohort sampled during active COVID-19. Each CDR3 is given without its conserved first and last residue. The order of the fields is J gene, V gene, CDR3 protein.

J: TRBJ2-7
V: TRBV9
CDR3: ASSVATGGYEQY

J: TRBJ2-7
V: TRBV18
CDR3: ASSPTSGRVYEQY

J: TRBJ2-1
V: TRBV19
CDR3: ASTTLTSGKDNEQF

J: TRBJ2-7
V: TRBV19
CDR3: ASSRGDRSYEQY

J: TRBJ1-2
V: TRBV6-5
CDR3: ASSYDTNYGYT

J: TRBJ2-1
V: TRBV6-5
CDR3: ASIIAGGRNEQF

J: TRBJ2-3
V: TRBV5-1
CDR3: ASSIGTSGTEDTQY

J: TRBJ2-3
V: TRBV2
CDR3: ASSVLGLAGLTDTQY

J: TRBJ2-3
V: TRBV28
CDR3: ASSSGYRGGGAFYTQY

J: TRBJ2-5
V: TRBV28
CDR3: ASSIRDSQETQY

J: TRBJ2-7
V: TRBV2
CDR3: ASRFSSYEQY

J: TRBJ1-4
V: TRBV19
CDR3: ASSVSATNEKLF

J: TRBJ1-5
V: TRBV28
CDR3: ASSYGTHNQPQH

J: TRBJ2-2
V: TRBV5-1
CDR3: ASSLGGTGDTGELF

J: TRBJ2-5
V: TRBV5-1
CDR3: ASSLSGDRSQETQY

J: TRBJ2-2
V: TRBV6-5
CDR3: ASSYSPEGSGELF

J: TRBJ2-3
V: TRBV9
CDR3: ASSVAAGGGTDTQY

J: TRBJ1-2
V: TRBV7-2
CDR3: ASSLGRGLGYT